The 4 T cell receptor beta chains below were found in one sample sequenced in a study of regulatory T cells in long-lasting Graves disease. Time point here: persistent/refractory GD, antithyroid drugs over 5 years with positive TRAb. PBMCs were the source of the RNA used for TCR sequencing. To make TCR beta libraries, researchers used iRepertoire HTBI primers and Arm-PCR of CDR3 regions. TCRdb re-derived calls from the multiplex PCR reads in MiXCR, one entry per CDR3 protein. Of about 420,000 distinct CDR3 sequences listed, around 24% are singletons. The source material was peripheral blood mononuclear cells (PBMCs), sampled when the disease was refractory, from a patient treated with antithyroid drugs. The receptor source for this set is a female donor with Graves disease.

This clonotype showed up many times. The rearrangement links TRBV12-3 or TRBV12-4 to TRBJ2-6, with a weak D call TRBD1 (6 bases). The V gene lost 1 base and the J gene lost 0 bases, with 10 bases spanning the gap. The CDR3 has 17 amino acids. Written as DNA, the CDR3 is TGTGCCAGCAGTTTAGGGACAGCCAACTCTGGGGCCAACGTCCTGACTTTC. Protein: CASSLGTANSGANVLTF.

This clonotype has at least ten counts. The chain recombines TRBV7-9 with TRBJ2-5; 10 nucleotides align to TRBD2. The CDR3 is 15 amino acids. After removal of 5 bases from V and 1 base from J, the junction contained 4 bases not matched to a gene. Germline lookup yields CDR1 SEHNR and CDR2 FQNEAQ (reference sequence). The CDR3 nucleotides read TGTGCCAGCAGCCCAGGACTAGCGGCCCAAGAGACCCAGTACTTC. Translated, it gives CASSPGLAAQETQYF.

There are many counts of this clonotype. CDR3 in DNA: TGTGCCATCAGTGAGACAGGGATCGACGAGCAGTACTTC. The encoded protein is CAISETGIDEQYF. V usage is TRBV10-3 and J usage is TRBJ2-7; weak D call: TRBD1 (6 bases). This CDR3 spans 13 amino acids. The germline V gene has CDR1 ENHRY and CDR2 SYGVKD. The V end was cut by 2 bases, the J end by 5 bases, with 10 bases between.

In its sample, this clonotype was seen many times. CDR3 protein: CASSLSSTRSDEQYF. CDR3 bases: TGTGCCAGCAGTTTATCGTCGACTAGGTCGGACGAGCAGTACTTC. The V gene is TRBV12-3 or TRBV12-4, the J gene TRBJ2-7, with D perhaps matching TRBD2 (6 bases). There are 15 residues in the CDR3. Between the trimmed V and J ends, which lost 2 bases and 5 bases, there was a span of 16 bases.